This TCR beta chain was obtained from a study of cytomegalovirus exposure and HLA in healthy donors. Overall study context: Out of 150 million to 200 million T cells, an earlier analysis found about 100 million unique TCR beta sequences in total. Findings and caveats of the study: Researchers reported in a later analysis that a missense DCLRE1C variant was tied to TCR beta V- and J-gene trimming.

CDR1 is SGHKS, CDR2 YYEKEE, per germline (reference sequence). This CDR3 region has 18 residues. The ends lost 4 bases at V and 2 bases at J; junction bases unmatched: 9. Concerning this clone: The target antigen is unknown.

PCR used 60 Vbeta primers and 13 Jbeta primers. Produced via immunoSEQ multiplex PCR; TCRdb's table is partial and in-frame only. The sample lists 100,000 to 150,000 clones, 60% to 80% occurring once. The receptor comes from a man between 25 and 39 years old in good health and CMV-seronegative. The genes are TRBV5-5 and TRBJ2-1; 13 positions match TRBD2. Sample: PBMCs. The CDR3 protein is CASSLGLAGAPPYNEQFF. The CDR3 DNA reads TGTGCCAGCAGCCTCGGACTAGCGGGGGCCCCACCCTACAATGAGCAGTTCTTC.